Below are 17 T cell receptor beta chains sequenced from a single sample in a study of T cells in women clearing cervical HPV infection. Here immunoSEQ multiplex PCR was the method, and the copy in TCRdb shows in-frame clones only, minus some. Recorded for this sample: 20,000 to 25,000 clones. Source material: blood buffy coat. The receptor set was obtained from a woman between 18 and 75 years old with a cervical HPV16 infection that either progressed to CIN3+ or cleared (not recorded which).

Worth noting for this clone: The sequence runs out 3 residues before the end of the CDR3; the remainder is reconstructed from the germline J gene. The rearrangement links TRBV30 to TRBJ1-1, with a possible D match to TRBD1 (5 bases). The CDR3 totals 13 residues. Trimming cost V 5 bases and J 4 bases, with 14 bases left between them. Germline CDR1 and CDR2: GTSNPN and SVGIG (reference sequence). The covered CDR3 bases are TGTGCCTGGGACCTACAGGAGGGCACTGAA. It specifies CAWDLQEGTE. The whole CDR3 reads CAWDLQEGTEAFF.

A remark on this clone: From the germline J gene comes the end of the CDR3, since the read stops 3 residues before it. The chain carries TRBV20-1 and TRBJ2-1; 10 nucleotides agree with TRBD2. Germline V gives CDR1 DFQATT, CDR2 SNEGSKA (reference sequence). Losses at the gene ends were 4 bases for V and 4 bases for J; bases not matched to a gene: 10. The CDR3 contains 16 residues. The part of the CDR3 DNA that was read is TGCAGTGCTATTCCAGTAGCGGGGGGCCATTACAATGAG. This encodes CSAIPVAGGHYNE. The CDR3 in full is CSAIPVAGGHYNEQFF.

On this clone itself: The read is 3 residues too short to cover the CDR3 end, so that end is filled in from the germline J gene. The V gene is TRBV12-3 or TRBV12-4, the J gene TRBJ2-3, with no clear D. V lost 7 bases to trimming and J lost 6 bases, with 8 bases between them. The CDR3 runs 11 residues. Incomplete CDR3 DNA: TGTGCCAGCAATTCCCGGGATACG. Amino acid sequence: CASNSRDT. The CDR3 in full is CASNSRDTQYF.

To note about this clone: The read gets to within 3 residues of the CDR3 end, and the germline J gene fills in the rest. The chain carries TRBV5-8 and TRBJ2-7; D is perhaps TRBD1 (5 bases). Germline V gives CDR1 SGHTS, CDR2 YDEGEE. Trimming left V 8 bases short and J 2 bases short, with 14 bases between. The CDR3 consists of 13 residues. This chain's CDR3 is CASKTDFTYEQYF. Incomplete CDR3 DNA: TGTGCCAGTAAGACAGATTTCACCTACGAG.

A note on this clone: The read stops 3 residues short of the end of the CDR3; the missing end is completed from the germline J gene. The V and J genes are TRBV29-1 and TRBJ2-5, with 7 bases matching TRBD1. CDR1 and CDR2 (germline): SQVTM, ANQGSEA. The CDR3 totals 12 residues. V lost 4 bases, J lost 1 base, and 0 bases stayed unmatched. The sequenced part of the CDR3 DNA is TGCAGCGTTGGGGACAGCCAAGAGACC. This gives the protein CSVGDSQET. The full CDR3 protein reads CSVGDSQETQYF.

On this clone: The observed sequence ends 3 residues before the CDR3 terminus, with the missing tail filled in from the germline J gene. V gene TRBV2 combines with J gene TRBJ2-5, with no clear D. The CDR3 has 14 residues. Germline V CDR1 and CDR2: SNHLY, FYNNEI. The germline V and J ends were trimmed by 7 bases and 5 bases, with 17 bases remaining between them. The CDR3 DNA, read in part, is TGTGCCAGCATTCGTACAGCTACGGAGGAGACC. The encoded protein is CASIRTATEET. The CDR3 in its entirety is CASIRTATEETQYF.

To note about this clone: The read halts 3 residues ahead of the CDR3 end, with the missing end drawn from the germline J gene. The chain recombines TRBV9 with TRBJ2-7; possible D gene TRBD1, 5 bases. There are 15 residues in the CDR3. V lost 0 bases and J lost 6, with 16 bases in between. Germline V gene sequence: CDR1 SGDLS, CDR2 YYNGEE. CDR3 protein: CASSVDAGLSGEQYF. The sequenced CDR3 bases are TGTGCCAGCAGCGTAGATGCAGGGCTTTCGGGCGAG.

About this clone: Read data end 3 residues before the CDR3 end; the end is taken from the germline J gene. V and J are TRBV7-3 and TRBJ2-3, with D tentatively TRBD1 (6 bases). Germline CDR1 and CDR2: SGHTA and FQGTGA. There are 15 residues in the CDR3. V lost 5 bases and J lost 1, with 13 bases in between. The sequenced part of the CDR3 DNA is TGTGCCAGCAGCGGAACAGGGATCGGCACAGATACG. This encodes CASSGTGIGTDT. The whole CDR3 sequence is CASSGTGIGTDTQYF.

A note on this clone: The CDR3 is cut off 3 residues early in the read; its end comes from the germline J gene. V is TRBV7-9 and J is TRBJ1-2, with 7 bases aligning to TRBD1. In germline, CDR1 is SEHNR, CDR2 FQNEAQ (reference sequence). V dropped 2 bases and J dropped 5; count of bases not matched to a gene: 8. This CDR3 comprises 15 residues. CDR3 in amino acids: CASSLIQGTEYGYTF. The DNA read from the CDR3 is TGTGCCAGCAGCTTAATACAGGGGACGGAATATGGC.

Of note for this clone: Coverage ceases 3 residues before the CDR3 finishes, and the germline J gene fills in the end. The chain uses TRBV30 and TRBJ2-3; possible D gene TRBD1, 6 bases. CDR3 length: 13 residues. CDR1 is GTSNPN and CDR2 is SVGIG in the germline V gene (reference sequence). The CDR3 reads CAWSVYREQPQYF. The covered CDR3 bases are TGTGCCTGGAGTGTTTACAGGGAACAGCCG.

For this clone: The sequence runs out 3 residues before the end of the CDR3; the remainder is reconstructed from the germline J gene. The chain is built from TRBV20-1 and TRBJ2-5; D is perhaps TRBD1 (6 bases). CDR3 length: 11 amino acids. Germline CDR1 and CDR2: DFQATT and SNEGSKA (reference sequence). V lost 5 bases, J lost 2 bases, and 6 bases lay in between. CDR3 sequence: CSAQGQETQYF. The CDR3 bases that were read are TGCAGTGCTCAGGGGCAAGAGACC.

In the case of this clone: From the germline J gene comes the end of the CDR3, since the read stops 3 residues before it. The chain has TRBV11-2 and TRBJ1-2; maybe TRBD1 (5 bases). Germline assignment: CDR1 SGHAT and CDR2 FQNNGV. The CDR3 loop spans 13 amino acids. Partial CDR3 DNA: TGTGCCAGCAGCTTCAACAGGTTTAACGGC. Translated, it gives CASSFNRFNG. The whole CDR3 reads CASSFNRFNGYTF.

Points on this clone: The read stops 3 residues short of the end of the CDR3; the missing end is completed from the germline J gene. The chain has TRBV7-9 and TRBJ2-2; a possible D gene is TRBD1 (6 bases). CDR3 size: 15 residues. Germline V lookup: CDR1 SEHNR, CDR2 FQNEAQ (reference sequence). CDR3 bases read: TGTGCCAGCAGCTTAGTTGTAGGGGGAAGTGAAAAG. Its translation is CASSLVVGGSEK. The whole CDR3 sequence reads CASSLVVGGSEKLFF. Based on the CDR3 plus reference TRBV7-9 and TRBJ2-2, the full variable domain is DTGVSQNPRHKITKRGQNVTFRCDPISEHNRLYWYRQTLGQGPEFLTYFQNEAQLEKSRLLSDRFSAERPKGSFSTLEIQRTEQGDSAMYLCASSLVVGGSEKLFFGEGSRLTVL.

As to this clone: The read ends 3 residues early relative to the CDR3; the germline J gene fills the gap. This chain links TRBV7-9 with TRBJ2-2, with TRBD1 matching 7 bases. The CDR3 totals 14 residues. Germline-derived CDR1 and CDR2 are SEHNR and FQNEAQ (reference sequence). CDR3 region: CASSSDREGEKLFF. The sequenced part of the CDR3 DNA is TGTGCCAGCAGCTCTGACAGGGAAGGCGAAAAG.

In the case of this clone: The CDR3 end lies 3 residues beyond the end of the read and is filled in from the germline J gene. The chain combines TRBV19 with TRBJ1-5; D ambiguous. Germline V gene sequence: CDR1 LNHDA, CDR2 SQIVND (reference sequence). The CDR3 covers 18 residues. Trimming removed 5 bases at V and 0 bases at J, with 20 bases between. The sequenced CDR3 bases are TGTGCCAGTAGTCGTATGAGAGGACTTTCCAATAGCAATCAGCCC. The encoded protein is CASSRMRGLSNSNQP. The whole CDR3 protein reads CASSRMRGLSNSNQPQHF. Drawing the rest from reference TRBV19 and TRBJ1-5, the complete variable domain is DGGITQSPKYLFRKEGQNVTLSCEQNLNHDAMYWYRQDPGQGLRLIYYSQIVNDFQKGDIAEGYSVSREKKESFPLTVTSAQKNPTAFYLCASSRMRGLSNSNQPQHFGDGTRLSIL.

As for this clone: Read sequence stops 3 residues before the CDR3 end, and the germline J gene provides the missing end. The chain recombines TRBV5-1 with TRBJ1-1; no reliable D call. The CDR3 loop spans 19 amino acids. The germline gives CDR1 SGHRS, CDR2 YFSETQ. Trimming cost V 1 base and J 4 bases, with 26 bases left between them. The CDR3: CASSLWGPMRATRSTEAFF. Partial CDR3 DNA: TGCGCCAGCAGCTTGTGGGGTCCGATGCGGGCCACGAGGAGCACTGAA. The variable domain in full, with the rest retrieved from reference TRBV5-1 and TRBJ1-1, is KAGVTQTPRYLIKTRGQQVTLSCSPISGHRSVSWYQQTPGQGLQFLFEYFSETQRNKGNFPGRFSGRQFSNSRSEMNVSTLELGDSALYLCASSLWGPMRATRSTEAFFGQGTRLTVV.

As regards this clone: The missing CDR3 end, 3 residues past where the read stops, is filled in from the germline J gene. The chain couples TRBV19 to TRBJ1-2; D is unclear. From germline, CDR1 is LNHDA and CDR2 SQIVND (reference sequence). The CDR3 extends over 15 amino acids. CDR3 DNA (partial): TGTGCCAGTAGTATTATTACAAGGCTCGACAATGAC. It codes for CASSIITRLDND. The full CDR3 protein reads CASSIITRLDNDYTF.